This paragraph reports one T cell receptor beta chain. The antigen is undetermined. Next came a second PCR, run for about 7 to 11 cycles, which used a sample-barcoded 5' primer along with a J-beta primer mix. The template-switch adaptor was a 5' adaptor with 12 random nucleotides. It tagged each cDNA molecule. TCRdb passed the 5' RACE reads through MiXCR, listing each CDR3 protein once. Of about 680,000 distinct CDR3 sequences listed, around 48% are singletons. The CDR3 is 14 residues long. Trimming removed 4 bases from V and 0 bases from J, with 7 bases in between. Germline V lookup: CDR1 ENHRY, CDR2 SYGVKD. The record originates from a study of blood T cells in healthy people across ages. Study-wide findings and caveats: With donor CMV status unknown, expanded clonotype changes were possibly confounded. Diversity of TCR beta correlated strongly with naive T cell percentage.

The sequence derives from a woman aged 55-69 years in good health. This rearrangement joins TRBV10-3 to TRBJ2-1; the D is unclear. The source material was blood. The CDR3 sequence is CAISGTSSYNEQFF. Written as DNA, the CDR3 is TGTGCCATCAGTGGCACGAGCTCCTACAATGAGCAGTTCTTC.